This TCR beta chain was documented in a study of early T cells in non-severe SARS-CoV-2 infection. Background on the study: Bulk RNA taken from unsorted whole blood was sequenced, leaving chains unpaired. Findings and limits, study-wide: A preference for anti-spike CD8 responses marked VDJdb matching, which missed private and CD4 specificities.

Individually, cDNA molecules had unique molecular identifiers attached to them. TCRdb passed the 5' RACE reads through MiXCR, listing each CDR3 protein once. The sample lists over 60,000 distinct CDR3 sequences; 9.5% were seen once. Trimming removed 0 bases from V and 15 bases from J, with 12 bases in between. The CDR3 is 12 residues long. Germline assignment: CDR1 LGHNA and CDR2 YSLEER. This clonotype was counted ten times or more. Its antigen is unidentified. The TCR was taken from an adult who was a healthcare worker with PCR-confirmed SARS-CoV-2 infection or an uninfected control (not recorded which). V and J are TRBV4-3 and TRBJ2-1, with D uncertain. The sample taken for sequencing was whole blood. CDR3 amino acids: CASSQDRKDLFF. The CDR3 DNA is TGCGCCAGCAGCCAAGACAGGAAAGATCTGTTCTTC.